Below, 5 T cell receptor beta chains from the same sample are listed, as sequenced in a study of Ad26.COV2.S vaccination and SARS-CoV-2 variants. As to treatment: 19 received Ad26.COV2.S at low or high dose, single or two shots; about 5 received placebo; per-sample allocation not given. Sampling took place 63 days after the first vaccine or placebo injection. Method: immunoSEQ multiplex PCR; TCRdb's copy keeps in-frame clones and lacks some. Among 450,000 to 550,000 clones, approximately 89% were seen once, and the ten largest hold around 2.5%. The specimen comprised peripheral blood, sampled in a trial of Ad26.COV2.S vaccine versus placebo. Receptor source: a person between 18 and 65 years old who received the Ad26.COV2.S COVID-19 vaccine or a placebo.

The V and J genes are TRBV6-5 and TRBJ2-2; D perhaps matches TRBD1 (5 bases). V was shortened by 11 bases and J by 0 bases, with 10 bases between the two germline ends. The CDR3 runs to 13 residues. Germline loops: CDR1 MNHEY, CDR2 SVGAGI. The CDR3 DNA reads as TGTGCCGCGACAGATTCGAACACCGGGGAGCTGTTTTTT. Protein sequence: CAATDSNTGELFF.

V usage is TRBV7-3 and J usage is TRBJ2-2; 11 bases fit TRBD2. The V segment lost 9 bases and the J segment 5 bases; nucleotides outside the gene matches: 2. The CDR3 loop spans 13 amino acids. Per the germline V gene, CDR1 is SGHTA and CDR2 is FQGTGA. The CDR3 coding sequence is TGTGCCAGTCGGACTAGCGGGACCGGGGAGCTGTTTTTT. Amino acids: CASRTSGTGELFF.

The rearrangement links TRBV2 to TRBJ1-5, with 7 bases matching TRBD1. The CDR3 loop spans 16 amino acids. The trim removed 1 base at V and 2 bases at J, leaving 5 bases unmatched. Germline V CDR1 and CDR2: SNHLY, FYNNEI. The CDR3 DNA sequence: TGTGCCAGCAGTGAAGGACCTGACAGGGGCAATCAGCCCCAGCATTTT. As protein: CASSEGPDRGNQPQHF.

This chain links TRBV19 with TRBJ2-2, with D unclear. CDR3 length equals 14 residues. The ends were cut back, 2 bases at V and 0 bases at J, with 4 bases in the middle. CDR1 and CDR2 from the germline V gene are LNHDA and SQIVND (reference sequence). CDR3 sequence: CASSILSNTGELFF. CDR3 bases: TGTGCCAGTAGTATACTCTCGAACACCGGGGAGCTGTTTTTT.

The chain has TRBV6-5 and TRBJ1-1; D remains ambiguous. V was shortened by 2 bases and J by 11 bases, with 12 bases between the two germline ends. CDR3 length: 12 amino acids. Looked up from germline, CDR1 is MNHEY and CDR2 is SVGAGI. The CDR3 nucleotides are TGTGCCAGCAGTTACGGCCTAGGAGAGGCTTTCTTT. Its translation: CASSYGLGEAFF.